These 23 T cell receptor beta chains were all obtained from the same sample, sequenced in a study of T cell responses to AZD1222 COVID-19 vaccine. TCRdb keeps only in-frame clones here, not all; method: immunoSEQ multiplex PCR. The repertoire includes 70,000 to 100,000 clones, more than 85% of them detected once, and about 3.4% sits in the top ten. Sequencing used peripheral blood, obtained 28 days after the second AZD1222 dose. These receptors came from an adult who received the AZD1222 COVID-19 vaccine.

The chain combines TRBV5-5 with TRBJ1-1, with a weak D call TRBD1 (5 bases). V was clipped by 2 bases and J by 3 bases, with 14 bases between them. The CDR3 sequence is 15 residues long. Germline values: CDR1 SGHKS, CDR2 YYEKEE (reference sequence). The CDR3 region has the DNA TGTGCCAGCAGCTTCAACAGGTTAGGGCACACTGAAGCTTTCTTT. This gives the protein CASSFNRLGHTEAFF.

This clone was seen more than once but under ten times. V usage is TRBV28 and J usage is TRBJ1-5; no clear D. The V gene's germline CDR1 is MDHEN and CDR2 SYDVKM. The V end was cut by 3 bases, the J end by 0 bases, with 15 bases between. This CDR3 contains 17 residues. The CDR3 coding sequence is TGTGCCAGCAGTTTTTTATCCCTGAGATATAGCAATCAGCCCCAGCATTTT. Amino acid sequence: CASSFLSLRYSNQPQHF.

V usage is TRBV5-5 and J usage is TRBJ1-1; D is unclear. This CDR3 has 12 residues. Trimming shortened V by 4 bases and J by 11 bases, and 15 bases separated the two germline ends. Germline assignment: CDR1 SGHKS and CDR2 YYEKEE (reference sequence). The CDR3 sequence: CASSNHQMRAFF. The CDR3 bases are TGTGCCAGCAGCAACCACCAAATGCGGGCTTTCTTT. Full variable domain (missing parts from reference TRBV5-5 and TRBJ1-1): DAGVTQSPTHLIKTRGQQVTLRCSPISGHKSVSWYQQVLGQGPQFIFQYYEKEERGRGNFPDRFSARQFPNYSSELNVNALLLGDSALYLCASSNHQMRAFFGQGTRLTVV.

CDR3 region: CSVLRGGRDNEQFF. The CDR3 DNA sequence: TGCAGCGTTCTGCGGGGGGGCCGGGACAATGAGCAGTTCTTC. The gene calls are TRBV29-1 and TRBJ2-1, with TRBD2 matching 9 bases. J lost 5 bases, V lost 5 bases, and 7 bases had no gene match. The CDR3 runs to 14 residues. Germline values: CDR1 SQVTM, CDR2 ANQGSEA.

V is TRBV2 and J is TRBJ1-2; no definite D call. Germline loops: CDR1 SNHLY, CDR2 FYNNEI. Trimming removed 0 bases at V and 3 bases at J, with 8 bases between. CDR3 length: 14 amino acids. This chain's CDR3 is CASSEATGDYGYTF. The DNA for the CDR3 is TGTGCCAGCAGTGAAGCGACGGGCGACTATGGCTACACCTTC.

V is TRBV7-9 and J is TRBJ2-1; 7 bases line up with TRBD2. CDR3 length: 16 amino acids. Germline loops: CDR1 SEHNR, CDR2 FQNEAQ (reference sequence). With V trimmed by 5 bases and J by 4 bases, 11 bases remained unmatched. DNA of the CDR3: TGTGCCAGCAGCCCGCCGGGGGGTGCCCTTTACAATGAGCAGTTCTTC. Its protein is CASSPPGGALYNEQFF.

This chain uses TRBV6-5 with TRBJ2-1; unclear D gene. CDR3 length: 15 amino acids. CDR1 MNHEY and CDR2 SVGAGI come from the germline V gene. With 2 bases removed from V and 0 bases from J, the gap between germline ends came to 8 bases. The CDR3 spells CASSYARSSYNEQFF. The CDR3 DNA follows: TGTGCCAGCAGTTACGCCAGGAGCTCCTACAATGAGCAGTTCTTC.

The J gene is TRBJ1-1, the V gene TRBV6-5, with 8 nucleotides matching TRBD1. The CDR3 spans 13 residues. Germline loops: CDR1 MNHEY, CDR2 SVGAGI. V trimming: 5 bases; J trimming: 4 bases; junction bases outside the gene matches: 3. CDR3 sequence (DNA): TGTGCCAGCAGTACAGGGGGATTCACTGAAGCTTTCTTT. This codes for CASSTGGFTEAFF.

This chain links TRBV28 with TRBJ1-5; D not certain. Germline CDR1 is MDHEN and CDR2 is SYDVKM. Trimming removed 1 base at V and 6 bases at J, with 7 bases between. The CDR3 is 13 amino acids. For the CDR3, the DNA is TGTGCCAGCAGTTTATTAGGGAGTCAGCCCCAGCATTTT. This sequence encodes CASSLLGSQPQHF.

This chain connects TRBV28 to TRBJ1-4; D is undetermined. The V and J ends lost 5 bases and 0 bases respectively, with 10 bases between them. CDR1 is MDHEN and CDR2 is SYDVKM in the germline V gene. There are 15 residues in the CDR3. The CDR3 DNA reads as TGTGCCAGCAGTCCAACTGGGGCAACTAATGAAAAACTGTTTTTT. Translating it yields CASSPTGATNEKLFF.

The V and J genes are TRBV12-3 or TRBV12-4 and TRBJ2-7; 7 nucleotides match TRBD1. V shed 6 bases and J 2 bases; nucleotides not matched to a gene: 4. This CDR3 is 13 amino acids long. The CDR3 DNA reads TGTGCCAGCAGCCCCGGGACAGCCTACGAGCAGTACTTC. Amino acids: CASSPGTAYEQYF.

In its sample, this clone was seen once. The chain uses TRBV9 and TRBJ1-4; possibly TRBD1 for D (6 bases). The CDR3 loop spans 15 amino acids. The V end was cut by 3 bases, the J end by 4 bases, with 13 bases between. CDR1 and CDR2 from the germline V gene are SGDLS and YYNGEE. The CDR3 sequence is CASSGDTGYNEKLFF. CDR3 bases: TGTGCCAGCAGCGGCGACACAGGGTATAATGAAAAACTGTTTTTT. The entire variable domain, with the rest obtained from reference TRBV9 and TRBJ1-4, is as follows: DSGVTQTPKHLITATGQRVTLRCSPRSGDLSVYWYQQSLDQGLQFLIQYYNGEERAKGNILERFSAQQFPDLHSELNLSSLELGDSALYFCASSGDTGYNEKLFFGSGTQLSVL.

The V gene is TRBV10-3, the J gene TRBJ2-1; 9 bases match TRBD1. The CDR3 has 17 residues. Per germline, CDR1 ENHRY and CDR2 SYGVKD. Trimming cost V 0 bases and J 2 bases; bases outside gene matches: 5. DNA for the CDR3: TGTGCCATCAGTGAGTCCGTTGGGGACAGGGCCTACAATGAGCAGTTCTTC. It is translated as CAISESVGDRAYNEQFF.

The chain is built from TRBV21-1 and TRBJ1-5. TRBV21-1 is a listed pseudogene. This CDR3 has 12 residues. For the CDR3, the DNA is TGTGCCAGGGGGAGGGACAATCAGCCCCAGCATTTT. This translates into CARGRDNQPQHF.

The chain recombines TRBV7-8 with TRBJ1-1; D uncertain. This CDR3 is built from 11 residues. Germline values: CDR1 SGHVS, CDR2 FQNEAQ. V lost 5 bases to trimming and J lost 3 bases, with 4 bases between them. Written as DNA, the CDR3 is TGTGCCAGCAGCGTTGACACTGAAGCTTTCTTT. It translates to CASSVDTEAFF.

CDR3 amino acids: CASKQIQGGYSPLHF. CDR3 nucleotides: TGTGCCAGCAAACAAATACAGGGAGGCTATTCACCCCTCCACTTT. The chain couples TRBV27 to TRBJ1-6, with a weak D call TRBD1 (6 bases). Trimming cost V 7 bases and J 8 bases, with 18 bases left between them. This CDR3 has 15 amino acids. CDR1 is MNHEY, CDR2 SMNVEV, per germline (reference sequence).

The sample holds one count of this clone. The CDR3 DNA sequence: TGTGCCAGCAGGCCTGACACTAGCACAGATACGCAGTATTTT. Translating it yields CASRPDTSTDTQYF. The rearrangement uses TRBV6-2 or TRBV6-3 and TRBJ2-3; no clear D. V was pared by 6 bases and J by 0 bases, with 10 bases between. Germline lookup yields CDR1 MNHEY and CDR2 SVGEGT. The CDR3 has 14 residues.

This chain's CDR3 is CASSSPNDRGVTYEQYF. The CDR3, as DNA: TGTGCCAGCAGCTCTCCCAATGACAGGGGCGTTACCTACGAGCAGTACTTC. The chain uses TRBV7-2 and TRBJ2-7, with 8 bases identical to TRBD1. Looked up from germline, CDR1 is SGHTA and CDR2 is FQGNSA. The V segment lost 4 bases and the J segment 2 bases; nucleotides outside the gene matches: 13. The CDR3 contains 17 residues.

The chain couples TRBV7-9 to TRBJ1-1; the match to TRBD1 covers 8 bases. Germline V lookup: CDR1 SEHNR, CDR2 FQNEAQ (reference sequence). This CDR3 has 14 amino acids. After removal of 0 bases from V and 6 bases from J, the junction contained 3 bases not matched to a gene. In nucleotides, the CDR3 is TGTGCCAGCAGCTTAGCGACAGGGGATCCTGAAGCTTTCTTT. It encodes CASSLATGDPEAFF.

This clone was observed a few times. The V and J genes are TRBV15 and TRBJ1-2; tentatively, D is TRBD1 (5 bases). V dropped 5 bases and J dropped 6 bases, with 19 bases sitting between them. Germline assignment: CDR1 LNHNV and CDR2 YYDKDF (reference sequence). The CDR3 is 15 residues long. The DNA for the CDR3 is TGTGCCACCAGCCCTGCCCGAGGGGCGCAGGATGGCTACACCTTC. It is translated as CATSPARGAQDGYTF.

The genes are TRBV10-3 and TRBJ2-2; the match to TRBD2 covers 7 bases. CDR3 length: 15 amino acids. CDR1 and CDR2 (germline): ENHRY, SYGVKD. Trimming cost V 3 bases and J 1 base; bases outside gene matches: 2. The CDR3 DNA reads TGTGCCATCAGTGATGGCGGGGGGAACACCGGGGAGCTGTTTTTT. It translates to CAISDGGGNTGELFF.

The chain couples TRBV7-2 to TRBJ1-3; 7 bases line up with TRBD1. J was trimmed by 5 bases and V by 5 bases; bases with no gene match: 9. The germline V gene has CDR1 SGHTA and CDR2 FQGNSA. The CDR3 is made up of 15 amino acids. The CDR3 loop is CASSPGGQTRNTIYF. CDR3 DNA sequence: TGTGCCAGCAGCCCGGGGGGACAGACGCGAAACACCATATATTTT.

The chain is built from TRBV28 and TRBJ1-2; tentatively, D is TRBD1 (5 bases). The germline gives CDR1 MDHEN, CDR2 SYDVKM. V gave up 8 bases and J gave up 5 bases, with 15 bases separating them. This CDR3 spans 13 amino acids. The CDR3 DNA follows: TGTGCCAGCCGCCCTGGGGGTCATTATGGCTACACCTTC. Amino acid sequence: CASRPGGHYGYTF.